Here is one T cell receptor beta chain with its context. Only one count was recorded for this clone. The specificity of this receptor is unknown. Base quality data are lacking; no much larger clone is found one base away. This sample includes further DNA sequences coding for the same CDR3. The data stem from a study of control samples from healthy donors and cancer patients (dated by TCRdb to about 2020). CDR1 and CDR2 are drawn from the germline V gene: SGHAT, FQNNGV. For this chain, trimming is 0 bases at the V end and 5 bases at the J end, and the number of junction bases without a gene match is 3. Including cysteine and phenylalanine, the CDR3 has 15 amino acids. Of the read, only the CDR3 DNA is kept; its 45 bases are in frame from base 1. The method behind the library was the immunoSEQ multiplex PCR assay. Held by TCRdb, this immuneACCESS table contains in-frame sequences only and omits some clones. Under half of the omission traces to an unresolved V gene where checked; the cause of the rest is unknown. In this sample the table shows roughly 92,000 clones, roughly 91% of which occur a single time. The top ten hold less than 9% of the sample.

This sequence uses TRBV11-2 and TRBJ1-1; TRBD1 aligns with 10 central bases. Material: blood. The clonotype was recovered from an older woman in good health. The CDR3 has the sequence CASSLEWTGGTEAFF. The DNA sequence is as follows: TGTGCCAGCAGCTTAGAATGGACAGGGGGGACTGAAGCTTTCTTT.